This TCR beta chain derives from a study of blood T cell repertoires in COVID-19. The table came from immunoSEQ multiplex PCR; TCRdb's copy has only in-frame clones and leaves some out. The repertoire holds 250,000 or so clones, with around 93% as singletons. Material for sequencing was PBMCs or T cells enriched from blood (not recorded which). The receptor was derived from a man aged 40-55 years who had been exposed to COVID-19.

CDR3 in amino acids: CASSHRGGMNTEAFF. CDR3 bases: TGTGCCAGCAGCCATAGGGGGGGCATGAACACTGAAGCTTTCTTT. The rearrangement uses TRBV13 and TRBJ1-1; maybe TRBD1 (6 bases). Germline CDR1 and CDR2: PRHDT and FYEKMQ (reference sequence). This CDR3 is 15 amino acids long. Trimming pared 5 bases from V and 0 bases from J, leaving 13 bases between.